This TCR beta chain was recorded in a study of T cells in localized non-small cell lung cancer. This clone was seen more than once but under ten times. Produced via immunoSEQ multiplex PCR; TCRdb's table is partial and in-frame only. The profile shows approximately 11,000 clones, about 80% of them singletons. The source was peripheral blood, collected before any cancer treatment. The sequence derives from a male donor older than 55 with stage I lung adenocarcinoma.

The CDR3 DNA reads as TGTGCCAGCTCACCTCGGGACAGGGGCTACTCTGGAAACACCATATATTTT. It yields the protein CASSPRDRGYSGNTIYF. This chain connects TRBV18 to TRBJ1-3, with 10 bases identical to TRBD1. CDR1 and CDR2 from the germline V gene are KGHSH and LQKENI. Unmatched junction bases numbered 5, after V lost 3 bases and J lost 0 bases. The CDR3 runs to 17 residues.